This T cell receptor (beta chain) was obtained from a study of T-cell memory formation after mild COVID-19. Study-level information: Largely, TCR clusters stayed within a single donor.

With constant-segment primers, 5'RACE yielded cDNA libraries of TCR alpha and TCR beta that carried sample barcodes and UMIs. TCRdb re-analysed the 5' RACE reads in MiXCR, keeping a single row per CDR3 protein. The sample holds roughly 200,000 distinct CDR3 sequences; roughly 10% are singletons and the top ten take 3.5% to 4%. The CDR3 extends over 12 amino acids. The V gene's germline CDR1 is SGHTA and CDR2 FQGNSA. V lost 5 bases and J 3 bases, leaving 8 bases between the germline ends. Worth noting for this clonotype: As yet, its antigen is unknown.

Study-wide results and limits: SARS-CoV-2 specificity was not confirmed for second-wave clones peaking on day 37.

Specimen: PBMCs or a T cell subset sorted from them (not recorded which). V and J are TRBV7-2 and TRBJ2-7; D unclear. The TCR sequence derives from a man between 18 and 29 years old who had mild COVID-19 (a few samples of this study predate the infection). Cell type and time point are not known. CDR3 in amino acids: CASSNSGYEQYF. In DNA form, the CDR3 reads TGTGCCAGCAGCAACTCAGGCTACGAGCAGTACTTC. The entire variable domain, with the rest obtained from reference TRBV7-2 and TRBJ2-7, is as follows: GAGVSQSPSNKVTEKGKDVELRCDPISGHTALYWYRQSLGQGLEFLIYFQGNSAPDKSGLPSDRFSAERTGGSVSTLTIQRTQQEDSAVYLCASSNSGYEQYFGPGTRLTVT.